Below are 14 T cell receptor beta chains sequenced from a single sample in a study of radiation and T cells in renal cell carcinoma. Time point reported: blood 2 weeks post-SBRT. Treatment denoted: 15 Gy SBRT to primary tumor, nephrectomy 4 weeks later. Repertoires were generated with immunoSEQ multiplex PCR, while TCRdb's copy carries only in-frame clones and drops some. The data contain 65,000 to 80,000 clones, around 86% of them singletons. Source: blood, taken from a patient whose treatment included radiotherapy and nephrectomy. These receptors were obtained from a woman aged 50 to 65 with renal cell carcinoma.

The chain has TRBV7-6 and TRBJ2-3; 11 nucleotides agree with TRBD2. This CDR3 spans 14 amino acids. Looked up from germline, CDR1 is SGHVS and CDR2 is FNYEAQ. V trimming: 6 bases; J trimming: 5 bases; junction bases outside the gene matches: 4. CDR3 protein: CASSPTSGGDTQYF. DNA for the CDR3: TGTGCCAGCAGTCCCACTAGCGGGGGAGATACGCAGTATTTT.

The chain couples TRBV6-1 to TRBJ2-3, with D perhaps TRBD2 (5 bases). Between the trimmed V and J ends, which lost 2 bases and 2 bases, there was a span of 20 bases. The CDR3 sequence is 18 residues long. CDR1 MNHNS and CDR2 SASEGT come from the germline V gene. The CDR3 loop is CASSETHLDFENTDTQYF. Here the CDR3 DNA reads TGTGCCAGCAGTGAAACGCATTTGGACTTTGAAAACACAGATACGCAGTATTTT.

This chain connects TRBV5-1 to TRBJ1-4; no firm D call. Between the trimmed V and J ends, which lost 2 bases and 7 bases, there was a span of 21 bases. Germline V CDR1 and CDR2: SGHRS, YFSETQ. This CDR3 region has 17 residues. CDR3: CASSFRPITGEGEKLFF. The CDR3 DNA follows: TGCGCCAGCAGCTTTCGTCCGATTACCGGGGAGGGTGAAAAACTGTTTTTT.

CDR3 protein: CASSQTSGYTGELFF. The CDR3 nucleotides read TGTGCCAGCAGCCAGACTAGCGGATACACCGGGGAGCTGTTTTTT. The chain uses TRBV7-2 and TRBJ2-2, with 9 positions matching TRBD2. CDR3 length: 15 amino acids. Germline lookup yields CDR1 SGHTA and CDR2 FQGNSA. V lost 5 bases and J lost 3; bases outside the gene matches: 4.

This chain links TRBV7-9 with TRBJ1-5; unclear D gene. The CDR3 is 13 residues long. Trimming took off 5 bases at V and 5 bases at J, with 10 bases between the two ends. CDR1 and CDR2 (germline): SEHNR, FQNEAQ (reference sequence). CDR3: CASSLNRDQPQHF. The CDR3 DNA sequence: TGTGCCAGCAGCCTCAACCGGGATCAGCCCCAGCATTTT. Based on the CDR3 plus reference TRBV7-9 and TRBJ1-5, the full variable domain is DTGVSQNPRHKITKRGQNVTFRCDPISEHNRLYWYRQTLGQGPEFLTYFQNEAQLEKSRLLSDRFSAERPKGSFSTLEIQRTEQGDSAMYLCASSLNRDQPQHFGDGTRLSIL.

The CDR3 loop is CASSPGPNQPQHF. The CDR3 DNA is TGTGCCAGCAGTCCGGGGCCTAATCAGCCCCAGCATTTT. This chain uses TRBV2 with TRBJ1-5; D possibly corresponds to TRBD1 (5 bases). Germline CDR1 is SNHLY and CDR2 is FYNNEI. The CDR3 has 13 residues. The germline V and J ends were trimmed by 5 bases and 4 bases, with 9 bases remaining between them.

The genes are TRBV30 and TRBJ2-1; maybe TRBD2 (7 bases). The CDR3 is 17 residues long. Per the germline V gene, CDR1 is GTSNPN and CDR2 is SVGIG (reference sequence). V was clipped by 3 bases and J by 0 bases, with 18 bases between them. As DNA, the CDR3 is TGTGCCTGGAGGGGGGGGCTGACAGTTAGCTCCTACAATGAGCAGTTCTTC. Translation: CAWRGGLTVSSYNEQFF.

For this clone: The sample holds other DNA sequences that translate to the same CDR3. The J gene is TRBJ2-7, the V gene TRBV5-1; D unclear. Trimming stripped 5 bases from V and 1 base from J, with 10 bases between. Looked up from germline, CDR1 is SGHRS and CDR2 is YFSETQ. This CDR3 is 13 amino acids long. CDR3 nucleotides: TGCGCCAGCAGTCCTGACCCTTCCTACGAGCAGTACTTC. Residues: CASSPDPSYEQYF.

This clone was seen a single time. This chain joins TRBV11-3 and TRBJ2-2; D gene uncertain. V lost 0 bases and J 4 bases, leaving 9 bases between the germline ends. CDR1 is SGHNT and CDR2 is YENEEA in the germline V gene. CDR3 size: 15 residues. The CDR3 DNA reads as TGTGCCAGCAGCTTAGACGGGCCGACCACCGGGGAGCTGTTTTTT. Encoded protein: CASSLDGPTTGELFF.

The chain has TRBV9 and TRBJ2-7; TRBD1 matches at 7 bases. This CDR3 spans 14 amino acids. The germline gives CDR1 SGDLS, CDR2 YYNGEE. V dropped 3 bases and J dropped 7; count of bases not matched to a gene: 10. CDR3 bases: TGTGCCAGCAGCGCCCGGGACAGACAGCCTGAGCAGTACTTC. Its protein product is CASSARDRQPEQYF.

The V gene is TRBV9, the J gene TRBJ2-7; D perhaps matches TRBD2 (7 bases). Germline loops: CDR1 SGDLS, CDR2 YYNGEE. The length of the CDR3 is 15 residues. Trimming shortened V by 0 bases and J by 2 bases, and 12 bases separated the two germline ends. The CDR3 reads CASSVDAGATYEQYF. DNA for the CDR3: TGTGCCAGCAGCGTAGACGCGGGGGCGACCTACGAGCAGTACTTC.

V and J are TRBV5-1 and TRBJ2-7; 8 positions match TRBD1. Germline V gene lookup returns CDR1 SGHRS and CDR2 YFSETQ. V lost 0 bases to trimming and J lost 0 bases; unmatched junction nucleotides: 2. The CDR3 covers 15 residues. The CDR3 DNA sequence: TGCGCCAGCAGCTTGGCTCAGGGGGCCTCCTACGAGCAGTACTTC. Translation: CASSLAQGASYEQYF.

This rearrangement joins TRBV29-1 to TRBJ2-3, with TRBD1 matching over 7 bases. This CDR3 contains 16 residues. Germline assignment: CDR1 SQVTM and CDR2 ANQGSEA. The junction had 13 bases not matched to a gene; V was cut back by 6 bases and J by 1 base. The CDR3 DNA reads as TGCAGCGTATCGACTCGACAGGGCCGGGGCACAGATACGCAGTATTTT. Encoded protein: CSVSTRQGRGTDTQYF.

The CDR3 here is CASNRGGTTEAFF. CDR3 nucleotides: TGTGCCAGCAACAGGGGAGGGACCACTGAAGCTTTCTTT. V is TRBV9 and J is TRBJ1-1; 7 bases are shared with TRBD1. V lost 6 bases and J lost 4; bases outside the gene matches: 6. The CDR3 sequence is 13 residues long. Germline CDR1 reads SGDLS; CDR2 reads YYNGEE.